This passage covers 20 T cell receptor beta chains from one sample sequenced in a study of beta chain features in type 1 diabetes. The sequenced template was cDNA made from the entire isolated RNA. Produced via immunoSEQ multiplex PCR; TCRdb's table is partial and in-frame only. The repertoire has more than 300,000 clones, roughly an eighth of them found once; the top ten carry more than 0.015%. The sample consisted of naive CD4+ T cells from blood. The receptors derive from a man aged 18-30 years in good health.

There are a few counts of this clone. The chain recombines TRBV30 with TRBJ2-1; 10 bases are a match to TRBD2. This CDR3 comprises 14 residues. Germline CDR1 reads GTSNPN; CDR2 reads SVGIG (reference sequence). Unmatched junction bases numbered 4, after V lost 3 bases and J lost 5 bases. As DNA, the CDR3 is TGTGCCTGGAGGGCTAGCGGGAGTCACAATGAGCAGTTCTTC. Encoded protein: CAWRASGSHNEQFF. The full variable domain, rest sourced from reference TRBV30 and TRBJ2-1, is SQTIHQWPATLVQPVGSPLSLECTVEGTSNPNLYWYRQAAGRGLQLLFYSVGIGQISSEVPQNLSASRPQDRQFILSSKKLLLSDSGFYLCAWRASGSHNEQFFGPGTRLTVL.

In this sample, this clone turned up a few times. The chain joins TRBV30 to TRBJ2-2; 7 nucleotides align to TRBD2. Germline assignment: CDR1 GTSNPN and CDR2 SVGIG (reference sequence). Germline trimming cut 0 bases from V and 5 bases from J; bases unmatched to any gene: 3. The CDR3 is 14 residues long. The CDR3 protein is CAWSVRGVTGELFF. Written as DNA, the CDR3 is TGTGCCTGGAGTGTTCGGGGGGTGACCGGGGAGCTGTTTTTT.

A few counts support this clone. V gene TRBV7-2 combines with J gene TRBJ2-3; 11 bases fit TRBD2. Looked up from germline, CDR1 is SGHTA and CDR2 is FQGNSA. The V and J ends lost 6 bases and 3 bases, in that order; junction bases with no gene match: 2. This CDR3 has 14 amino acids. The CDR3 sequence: CASRIAGGTDTQYF. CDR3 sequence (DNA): TGTGCCAGCAGAATAGCGGGGGGGACAGATACGCAGTATTTT.

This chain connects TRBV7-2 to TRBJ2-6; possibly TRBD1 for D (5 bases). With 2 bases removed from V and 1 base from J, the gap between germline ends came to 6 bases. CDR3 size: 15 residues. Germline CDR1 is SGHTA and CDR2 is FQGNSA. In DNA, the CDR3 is TGTGCCAGCAGCTTAAGGGGATCTGGGGCCAACGTCCTGACTTTC. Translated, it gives CASSLRGSGANVLTF.

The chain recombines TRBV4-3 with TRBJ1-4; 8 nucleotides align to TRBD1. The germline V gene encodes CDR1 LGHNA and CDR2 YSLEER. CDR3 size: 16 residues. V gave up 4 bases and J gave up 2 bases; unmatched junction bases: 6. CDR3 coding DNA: TGCGCCAGCAGCCCCCAGGGGGCCTCGACTAATGAAAAACTGTTTTTT. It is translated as CASSPQGASTNEKLFF.

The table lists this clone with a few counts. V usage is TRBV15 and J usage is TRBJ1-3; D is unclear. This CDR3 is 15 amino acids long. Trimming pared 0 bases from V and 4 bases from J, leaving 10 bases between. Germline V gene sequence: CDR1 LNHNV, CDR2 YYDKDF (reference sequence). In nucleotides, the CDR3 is TGTGCCACCAGCAGAGATCTGGGCCAAGGAAACACCATATATTTT. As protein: CATSRDLGQGNTIYF.

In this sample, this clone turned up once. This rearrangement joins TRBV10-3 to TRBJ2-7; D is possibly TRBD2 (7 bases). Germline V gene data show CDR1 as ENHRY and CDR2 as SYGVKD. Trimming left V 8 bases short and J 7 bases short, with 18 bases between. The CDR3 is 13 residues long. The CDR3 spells CAIDAGEGGEQYF. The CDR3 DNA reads TGTGCCATCGATGCGGGGGAGGGGGGGGAGCAGTACTTC.

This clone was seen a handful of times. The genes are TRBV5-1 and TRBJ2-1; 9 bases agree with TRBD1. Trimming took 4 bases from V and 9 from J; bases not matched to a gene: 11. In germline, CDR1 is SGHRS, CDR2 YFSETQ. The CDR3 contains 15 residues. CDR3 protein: CASSPRDRALGEQFF. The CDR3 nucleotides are TGCGCCAGCAGCCCCCGGGACAGGGCCCTCGGTGAGCAGTTCTTC. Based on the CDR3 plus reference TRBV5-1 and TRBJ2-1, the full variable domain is KAGVTQTPRYLIKTRGQQVTLSCSPISGHRSVSWYQQTPGQGLQFLFEYFSETQRNKGNFPGRFSGRQFSNSRSEMNVSTLELGDSALYLCASSPRDRALGEQFFGPGTRLTVL.

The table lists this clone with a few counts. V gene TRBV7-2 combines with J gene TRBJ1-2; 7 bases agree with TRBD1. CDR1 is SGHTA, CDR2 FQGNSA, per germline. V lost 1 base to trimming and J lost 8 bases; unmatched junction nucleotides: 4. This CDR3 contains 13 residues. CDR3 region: CASSLEGQLGYTF. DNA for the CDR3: TGTGCCAGCAGCTTAGAGGGACAGCTGGGCTACACCTTC. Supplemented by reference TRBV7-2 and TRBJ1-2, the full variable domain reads GAGVSQSPSNKVTEKGKDVELRCDPISGHTALYWYRQSLGQGLEFLIYFQGNSAPDKSGLPSDRFSAERTGGSVSTLTIQRTQQEDSAVYLCASSLEGQLGYTFGSGTRLTVV.

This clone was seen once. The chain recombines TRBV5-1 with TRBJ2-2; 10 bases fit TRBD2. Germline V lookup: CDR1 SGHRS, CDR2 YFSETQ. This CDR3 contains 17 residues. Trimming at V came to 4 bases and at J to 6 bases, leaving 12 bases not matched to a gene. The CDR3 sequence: CASSPALAGEIAGELFF. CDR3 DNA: TGCGCCAGCAGCCCCGCGCTAGCGGGAGAAATCGCCGGGGAGCTGTTTTTT.

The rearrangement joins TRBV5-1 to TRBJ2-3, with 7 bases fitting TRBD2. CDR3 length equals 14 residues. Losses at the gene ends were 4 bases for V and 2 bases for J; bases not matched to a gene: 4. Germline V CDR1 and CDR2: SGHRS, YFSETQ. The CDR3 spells CASSPGLDTDTQYF. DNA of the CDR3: TGCGCCAGCAGCCCTGGACTAGACACAGATACGCAGTATTTT.

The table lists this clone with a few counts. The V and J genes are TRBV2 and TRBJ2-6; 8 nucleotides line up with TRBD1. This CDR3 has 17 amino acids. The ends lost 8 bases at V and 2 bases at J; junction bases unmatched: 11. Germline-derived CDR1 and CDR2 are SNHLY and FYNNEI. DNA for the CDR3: TGTGCCAGCGGGCAGGGGGCTGGGTTGGCTGGGGCCAACGTCCTGACTTTC. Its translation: CASGQGAGLAGANVLTF.

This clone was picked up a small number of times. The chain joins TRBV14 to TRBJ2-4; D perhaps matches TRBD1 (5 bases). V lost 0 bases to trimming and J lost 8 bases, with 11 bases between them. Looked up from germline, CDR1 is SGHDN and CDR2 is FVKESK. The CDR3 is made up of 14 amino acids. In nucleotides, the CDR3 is TGTGCCAGCAGCCAAGATAGGGGTTGGGACATTCAGTACTTC. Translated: CASSQDRGWDIQYF. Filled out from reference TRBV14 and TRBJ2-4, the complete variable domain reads EAGVTQFPSHSVIEKGQTVTLRCDPISGHDNLYWYRRVMGKEIKFLLHFVKESKQDESGMPNNRFLAERTGGTYSTLKVQPAELEDSGVYFCASSQDRGWDIQYFGAGTRLSVL.

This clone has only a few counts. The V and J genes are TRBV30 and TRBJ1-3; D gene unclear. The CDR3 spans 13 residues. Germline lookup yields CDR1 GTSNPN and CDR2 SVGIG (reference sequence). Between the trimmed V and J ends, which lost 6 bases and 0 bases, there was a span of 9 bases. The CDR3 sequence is CACSRDSGNTIYF. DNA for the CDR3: TGTGCCTGTTCCCGGGACTCTGGAAACACCATATATTTT.

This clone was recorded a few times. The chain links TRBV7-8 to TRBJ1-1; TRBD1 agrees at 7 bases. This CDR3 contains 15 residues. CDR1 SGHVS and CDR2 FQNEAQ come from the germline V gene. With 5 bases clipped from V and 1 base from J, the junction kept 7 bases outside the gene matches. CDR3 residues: CASSPLGQPNTEAFF. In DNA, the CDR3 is TGTGCCAGCAGCCCGTTGGGACAGCCGAACACTGAAGCTTTCTTT.

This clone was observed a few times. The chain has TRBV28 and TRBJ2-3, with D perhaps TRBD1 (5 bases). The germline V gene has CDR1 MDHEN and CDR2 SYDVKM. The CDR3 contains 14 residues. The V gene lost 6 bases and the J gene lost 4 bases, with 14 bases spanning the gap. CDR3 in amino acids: CASRSTARADTQYF. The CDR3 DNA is TGTGCCAGCAGGTCGACAGCACGGGCAGATACGCAGTATTTT.

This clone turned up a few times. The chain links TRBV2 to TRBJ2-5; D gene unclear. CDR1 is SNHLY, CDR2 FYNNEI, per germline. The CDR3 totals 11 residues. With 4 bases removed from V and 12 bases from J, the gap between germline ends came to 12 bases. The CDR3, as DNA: TGTGCCAGCAGTGTAAGAGGAAATGAGTACTTC. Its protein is CASSVRGNEYF.

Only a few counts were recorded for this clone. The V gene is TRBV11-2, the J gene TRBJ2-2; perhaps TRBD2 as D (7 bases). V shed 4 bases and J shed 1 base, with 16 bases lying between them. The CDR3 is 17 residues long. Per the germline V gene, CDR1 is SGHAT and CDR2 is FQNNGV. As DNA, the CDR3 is TGTGCCAGCAGCTCGCCTAGGGGGGGGAGGAACACCGGGGAGCTGTTTTTT. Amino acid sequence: CASSSPRGGRNTGELFF.

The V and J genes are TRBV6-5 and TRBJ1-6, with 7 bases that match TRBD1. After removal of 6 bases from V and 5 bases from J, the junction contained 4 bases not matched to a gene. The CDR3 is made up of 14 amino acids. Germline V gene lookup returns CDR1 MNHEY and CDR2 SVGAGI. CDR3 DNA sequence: TGTGCCAGCAGCCTAACAGGGGATAATTCACCCCTCCACTTT. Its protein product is CASSLTGDNSPLHF.

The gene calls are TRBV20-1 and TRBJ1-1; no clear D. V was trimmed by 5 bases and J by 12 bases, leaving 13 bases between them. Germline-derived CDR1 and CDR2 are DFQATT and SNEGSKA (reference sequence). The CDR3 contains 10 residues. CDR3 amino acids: CSAGEGPTFF. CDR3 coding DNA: TGCAGTGCTGGGGAGGGTCCGACTTTCTTT.